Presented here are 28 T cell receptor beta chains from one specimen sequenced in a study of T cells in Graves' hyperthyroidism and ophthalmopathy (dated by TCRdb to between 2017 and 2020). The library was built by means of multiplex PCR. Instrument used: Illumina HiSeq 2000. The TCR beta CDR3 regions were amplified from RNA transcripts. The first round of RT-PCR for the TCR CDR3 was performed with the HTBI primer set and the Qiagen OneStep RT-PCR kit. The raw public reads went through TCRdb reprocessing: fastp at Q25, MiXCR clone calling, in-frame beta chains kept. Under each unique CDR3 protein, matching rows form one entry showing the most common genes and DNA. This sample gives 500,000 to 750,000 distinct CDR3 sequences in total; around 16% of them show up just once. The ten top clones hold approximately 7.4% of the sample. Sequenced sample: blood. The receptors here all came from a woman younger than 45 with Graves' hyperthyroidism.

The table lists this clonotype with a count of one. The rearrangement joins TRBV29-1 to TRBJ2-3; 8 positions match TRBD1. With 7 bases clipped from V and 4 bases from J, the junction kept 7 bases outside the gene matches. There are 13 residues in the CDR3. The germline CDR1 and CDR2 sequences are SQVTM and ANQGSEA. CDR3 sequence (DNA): TGCAGCGAGCGGACAGGGTCCCCAGATACGCAGTATTTT. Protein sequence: CSERTGSPDTQYF.

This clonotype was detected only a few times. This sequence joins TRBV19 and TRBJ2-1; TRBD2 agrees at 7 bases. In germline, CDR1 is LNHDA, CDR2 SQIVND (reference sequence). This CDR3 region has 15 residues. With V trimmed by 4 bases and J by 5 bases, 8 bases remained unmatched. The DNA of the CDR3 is TGTGCCAGTAGTAGACGGGGGGACTTCCACAATGAGCAGTTCTTC. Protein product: CASSRRGDFHNEQFF.

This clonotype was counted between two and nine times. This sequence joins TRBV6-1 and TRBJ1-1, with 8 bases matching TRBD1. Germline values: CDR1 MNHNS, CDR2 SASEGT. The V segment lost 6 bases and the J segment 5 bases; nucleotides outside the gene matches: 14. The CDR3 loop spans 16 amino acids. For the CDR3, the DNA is TGTGCCAGCAGCTACCAGACAGGGGCCGTGGGAACTGAAGCTTTCTTT. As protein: CASSYQTGAVGTEAFF.

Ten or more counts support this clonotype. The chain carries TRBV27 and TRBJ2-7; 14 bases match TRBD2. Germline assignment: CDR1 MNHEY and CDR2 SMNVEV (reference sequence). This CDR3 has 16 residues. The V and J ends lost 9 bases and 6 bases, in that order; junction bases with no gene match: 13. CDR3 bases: TGTGCCAGTTCCCCCCGGGCGGGACTAGCGGGAGTCGAGCAGTACTTC. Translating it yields CASSPRAGLAGVEQYF.

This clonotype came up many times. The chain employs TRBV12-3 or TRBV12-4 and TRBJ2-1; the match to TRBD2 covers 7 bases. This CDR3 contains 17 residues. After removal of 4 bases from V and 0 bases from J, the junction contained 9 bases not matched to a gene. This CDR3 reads CASSSRVGGSSYNEQFF. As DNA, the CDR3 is TGTGCCAGCAGTTCCAGGGTGGGCGGGAGCTCCTACAATGAGCAGTTCTTC.

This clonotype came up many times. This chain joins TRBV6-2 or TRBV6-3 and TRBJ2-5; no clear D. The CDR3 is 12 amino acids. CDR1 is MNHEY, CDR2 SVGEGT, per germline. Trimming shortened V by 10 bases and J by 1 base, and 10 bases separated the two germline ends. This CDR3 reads CATRRLQETQYF. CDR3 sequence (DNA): TGTGCCACTCGAAGACTCCAAGAGACCCAGTACTTC.

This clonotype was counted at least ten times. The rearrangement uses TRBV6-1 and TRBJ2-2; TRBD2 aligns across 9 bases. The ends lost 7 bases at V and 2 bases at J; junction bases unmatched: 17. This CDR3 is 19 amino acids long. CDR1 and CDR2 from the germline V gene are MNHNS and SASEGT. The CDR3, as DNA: TGTGCCAGCAAACAACGAGGGGAAGCGGGAGGCCTCAACACCGGGGAGCTGTTTTTT. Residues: CASKQRGEAGGLNTGELFF.

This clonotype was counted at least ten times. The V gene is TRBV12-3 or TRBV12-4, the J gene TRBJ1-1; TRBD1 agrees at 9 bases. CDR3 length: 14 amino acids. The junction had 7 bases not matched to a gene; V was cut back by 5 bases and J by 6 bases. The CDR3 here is CASSPGQGVSEAFF. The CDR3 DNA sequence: TGTGCCAGCAGTCCGGGACAGGGCGTTTCTGAAGCTTTCTTT.

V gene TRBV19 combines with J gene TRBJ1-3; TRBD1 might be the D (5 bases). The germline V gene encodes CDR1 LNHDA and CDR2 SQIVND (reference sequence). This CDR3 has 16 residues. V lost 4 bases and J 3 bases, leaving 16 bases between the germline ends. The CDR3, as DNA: TGTGCCAGTAGTACCCTCTTAGGGGCGGTTGGAAACACCATATATTTT. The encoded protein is CASSTLLGAVGNTIYF.

CDR3 sequence reads: CASSFSISGANVLTF. CDR3 nucleotides: TGTGCCAGCAGCTTTAGCATCTCTGGGGCCAACGTCCTGACTTTC. The chain joins TRBV7-3 to TRBJ2-6; D is unresolved. This CDR3 has 15 amino acids. V lost 3 bases and J 0 bases, leaving 6 bases between the germline ends. The germline gives CDR1 SGHTA, CDR2 FQGTGA.

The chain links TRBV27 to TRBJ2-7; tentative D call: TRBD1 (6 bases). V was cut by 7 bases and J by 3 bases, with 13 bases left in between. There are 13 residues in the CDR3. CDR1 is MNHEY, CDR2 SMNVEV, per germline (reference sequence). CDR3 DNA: TGTGCCAGCATTGGGGGCAGGGGCTACGAGCAGTACTTC. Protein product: CASIGGRGYEQYF.

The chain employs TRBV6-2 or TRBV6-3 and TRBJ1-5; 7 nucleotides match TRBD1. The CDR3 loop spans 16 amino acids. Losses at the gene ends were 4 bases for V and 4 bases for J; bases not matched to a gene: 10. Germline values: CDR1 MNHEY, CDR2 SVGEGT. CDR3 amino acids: CASSFGSGTENQPQHF. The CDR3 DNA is TGTGCCAGCAGTTTTGGGTCCGGGACAGAAAATCAGCCCCAGCATTTT.

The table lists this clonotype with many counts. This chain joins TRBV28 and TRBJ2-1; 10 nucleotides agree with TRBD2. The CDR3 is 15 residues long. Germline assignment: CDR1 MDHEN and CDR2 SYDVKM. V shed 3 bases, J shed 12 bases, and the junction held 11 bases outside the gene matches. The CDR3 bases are TGTGCCAGCAGTTTTTCGGCTAGCGGGAGCCTGGGGCAGTTCTTC. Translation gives CASSFSASGSLGQFF.

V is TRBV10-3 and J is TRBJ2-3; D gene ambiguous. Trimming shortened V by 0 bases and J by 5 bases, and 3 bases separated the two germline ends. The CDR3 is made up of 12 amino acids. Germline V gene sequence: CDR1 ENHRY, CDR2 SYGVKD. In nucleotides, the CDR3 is TGTGCCATCAGTGAGTCGGAAGATACGCAGTATTTT. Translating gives CAISESEDTQYF.

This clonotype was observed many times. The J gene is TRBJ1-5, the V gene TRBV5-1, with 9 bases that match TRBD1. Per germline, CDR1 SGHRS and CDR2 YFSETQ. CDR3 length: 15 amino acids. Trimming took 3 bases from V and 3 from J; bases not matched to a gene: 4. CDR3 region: CASSWGQGNNQPQHF. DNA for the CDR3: TGCGCCAGCAGCTGGGGACAGGGAAACAATCAGCCCCAGCATTTT.

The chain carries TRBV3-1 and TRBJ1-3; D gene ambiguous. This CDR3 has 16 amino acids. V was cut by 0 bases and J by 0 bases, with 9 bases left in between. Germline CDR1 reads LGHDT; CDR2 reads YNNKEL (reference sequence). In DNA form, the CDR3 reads TGTGCCAGCAGCCAAGAGTGGGTTAGCTCTGGAAACACCATATATTTT. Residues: CASSQEWVSSGNTIYF.

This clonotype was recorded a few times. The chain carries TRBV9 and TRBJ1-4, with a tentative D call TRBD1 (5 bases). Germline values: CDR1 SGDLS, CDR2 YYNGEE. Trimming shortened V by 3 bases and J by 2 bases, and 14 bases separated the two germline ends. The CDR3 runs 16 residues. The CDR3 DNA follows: TGTGCCAGCAGCGCTGCGTGGGGGGGGACTAATGAAAAACTGTTTTTT. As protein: CASSAAWGGTNEKLFF. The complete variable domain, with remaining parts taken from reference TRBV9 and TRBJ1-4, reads DSGVTQTPKHLITATGQRVTLRCSPRSGDLSVYWYQQSLDQGLQFLIQYYNGEERAKGNILERFSAQQFPDLHSELNLSSLELGDSALYFCASSAAWGGTNEKLFFGSGTQLSVL.

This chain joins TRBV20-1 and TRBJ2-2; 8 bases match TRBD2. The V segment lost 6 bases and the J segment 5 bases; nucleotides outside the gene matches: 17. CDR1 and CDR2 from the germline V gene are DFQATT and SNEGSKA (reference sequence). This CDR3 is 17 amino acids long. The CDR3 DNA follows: TGCAGTGCCGCGGAGCGGGAGCCCTCCGGGGGGACCGGGGAGCTGTTTTTT. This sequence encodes CSAAEREPSGGTGELFF.

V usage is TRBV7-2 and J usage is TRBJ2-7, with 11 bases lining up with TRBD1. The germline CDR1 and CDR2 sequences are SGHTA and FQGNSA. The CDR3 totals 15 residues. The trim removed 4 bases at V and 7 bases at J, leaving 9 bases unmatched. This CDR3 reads CASSSGGTGGGEQYF. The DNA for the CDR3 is TGTGCCAGCAGCTCTGGGGGGACAGGGGGTGGGGAGCAGTACTTC.

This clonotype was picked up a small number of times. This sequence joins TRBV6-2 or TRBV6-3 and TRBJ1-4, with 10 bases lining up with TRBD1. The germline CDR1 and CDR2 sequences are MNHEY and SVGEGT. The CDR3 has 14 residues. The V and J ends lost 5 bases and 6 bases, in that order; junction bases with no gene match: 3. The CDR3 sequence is CASSTTGGYEKLFF. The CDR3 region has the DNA TGTGCCAGCAGTACGACAGGGGGCTATGAAAAACTGTTTTTT.

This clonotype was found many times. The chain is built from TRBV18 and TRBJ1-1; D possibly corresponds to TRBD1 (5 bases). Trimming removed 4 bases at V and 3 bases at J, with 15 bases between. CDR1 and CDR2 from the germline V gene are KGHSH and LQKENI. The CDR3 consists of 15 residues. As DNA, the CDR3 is TGTGCCAGCTCACGGAACCGGGACGGAGACACTGAAGCTTTCTTT. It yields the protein CASSRNRDGDTEAFF.

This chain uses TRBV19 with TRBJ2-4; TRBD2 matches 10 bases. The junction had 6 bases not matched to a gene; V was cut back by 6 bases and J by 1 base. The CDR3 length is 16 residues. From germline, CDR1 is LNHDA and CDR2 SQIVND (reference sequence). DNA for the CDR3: TGTGCCAGTAGCCTAGCGGGAGCGGGGGCCAAAAACATTCAGTACTTC. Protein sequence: CASSLAGAGAKNIQYF.

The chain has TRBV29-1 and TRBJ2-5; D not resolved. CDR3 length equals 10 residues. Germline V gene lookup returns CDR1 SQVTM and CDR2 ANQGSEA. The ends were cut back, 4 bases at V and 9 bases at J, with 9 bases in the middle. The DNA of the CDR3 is TGCAGCGTTGTCTTAGTGGCCCAGTACTTC. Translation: CSVVLVAQYF. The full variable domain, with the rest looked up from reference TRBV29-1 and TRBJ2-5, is SAVISQKPSRDICQRGTSLTIQCQVDSQVTMMFWYRQQPGQSLTLIATANQGSEATYESGFVIDKFPISRPNLTFSTLTVSNMSPEDSSIYLCSVVLVAQYFGPGTRLLVL.

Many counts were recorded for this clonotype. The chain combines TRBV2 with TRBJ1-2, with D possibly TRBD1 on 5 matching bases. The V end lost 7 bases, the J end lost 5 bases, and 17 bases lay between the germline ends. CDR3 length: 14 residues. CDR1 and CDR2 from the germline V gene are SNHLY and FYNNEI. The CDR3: CASTPQGGVYGYTF. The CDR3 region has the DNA TGTGCCAGCACCCCGCAGGGAGGGGTTTATGGCTACACCTTC.

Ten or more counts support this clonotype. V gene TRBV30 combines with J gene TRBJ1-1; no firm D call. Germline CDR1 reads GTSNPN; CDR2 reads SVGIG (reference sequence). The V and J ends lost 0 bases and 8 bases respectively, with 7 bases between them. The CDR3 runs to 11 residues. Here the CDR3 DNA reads TGTGCCTGGAGTGTTAAAGGGGAAGCTTTCTTT. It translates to CAWSVKGEAFF.

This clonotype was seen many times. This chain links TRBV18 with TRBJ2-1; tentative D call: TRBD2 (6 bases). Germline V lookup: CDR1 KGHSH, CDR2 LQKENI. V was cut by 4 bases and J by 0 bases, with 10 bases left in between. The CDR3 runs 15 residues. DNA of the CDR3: TGTGCCAGCTCACTACTAGCCAGCTCCTACAATGAGCAGTTCTTC. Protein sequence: CASSLLASSYNEQFF.

In nucleotides, the CDR3 is TGCAGCGGGCATGACAGGGTTGGAAACACCATATATTTT. Its protein is CSGHDRVGNTIYF. This chain uses TRBV29-1 with TRBJ1-3; TRBD1 aligns across 7 bases. Germline CDR1 is SQVTM and CDR2 is ANQGSEA. The CDR3 covers 13 residues. The J segment lost 3 bases and the V segment lost 7 bases, leaving 6 bases of the junction unmatched.

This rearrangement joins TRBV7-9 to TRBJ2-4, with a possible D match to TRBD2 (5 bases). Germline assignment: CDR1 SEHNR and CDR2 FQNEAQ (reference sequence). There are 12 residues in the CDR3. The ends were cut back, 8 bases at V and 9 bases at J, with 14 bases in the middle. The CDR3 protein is CASGPDGSIQYF. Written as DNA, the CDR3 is TGTGCCAGCGGCCCGGATGGGAGCATTCAGTACTTC.